Included here is one TCR beta chain sequence, with context. This sample was taken from a study of blood T cell repertoires in COVID-19. On the study more broadly: Acute and convalescent COVID-19 specimens originated in the United States, Italy and Spain.

The method was immunoSEQ multiplex PCR; TCRdb's version includes in-frame clones alone and lacks a portion of them. The data hold a few hundred thousand clones, with 80% to 90% observed a single time. Participants were aged about 18 to 89 years from roughly 26 US areas. Clinical history as reported by participants underpinned cohort assignment. The sample taken for sequencing was PBMCs or T cells enriched from blood (not recorded which). This receptor was taken from a man aged 35 to 55 in a cohort exposed to, infected with or recovered from COVID-19 (not recorded which).

Here the CDR3 DNA reads TGTGCCAGCAGTGAAAGGACAGGCAATTCACCCCTCCACTTT. Its translation is CASSERTGNSPLHF. The chain uses TRBV2 and TRBJ1-6; 7 bases align to TRBD1. The CDR3 is 14 residues long. Germline V gives CDR1 SNHLY, CDR2 FYNNEI. Trimming at V came to 2 bases and at J to 7 bases, leaving 2 bases not matched to a gene.